This T cell receptor (beta chain) emerged from a study of control samples from healthy donors and cancer patients (dated by TCRdb to about 2020). With respect to this clone: Its specific antigen is unknown. Per-base qualities were not stored, and no clone one base away is much larger.

Library preparation employed the immunoSEQ multiplex PCR assay. TCRdb retrieved this table from immuneACCESS and kept in-frame rearrangements only. Not all clones are present; in checked studies, unresolved V genes account for under half, and no reason is known for the remainder. Counted in this sample were 100,000 to 150,000 clones; about 90% of them appeared once. The ten largest make up around 2% of the sample. CDR1 MNHEY and CDR2 SVGAGI are derived from the germline V gene. Trimming removed 6 bases from V and 1 base from J, leaving 9 bases between the germline ends. The cysteine opens and the phenylalanine closes a CDR3 of 13 amino acids. The sequence is cut down to CDR3 DNA, 39 bases in frame from base 1.

This chain is built from TRBV6-5 and TRBJ1-1; there is no confident call for the D gene. The TCR sequence derives from a man aged 18-30 years in good health. Sequenced: blood. The CDR3 is CASRGNGNTEAFF. The nucleotide sequence is TGTGCCAGCAGAGGCAACGGGAACACTGAAGCTTTCTTT.